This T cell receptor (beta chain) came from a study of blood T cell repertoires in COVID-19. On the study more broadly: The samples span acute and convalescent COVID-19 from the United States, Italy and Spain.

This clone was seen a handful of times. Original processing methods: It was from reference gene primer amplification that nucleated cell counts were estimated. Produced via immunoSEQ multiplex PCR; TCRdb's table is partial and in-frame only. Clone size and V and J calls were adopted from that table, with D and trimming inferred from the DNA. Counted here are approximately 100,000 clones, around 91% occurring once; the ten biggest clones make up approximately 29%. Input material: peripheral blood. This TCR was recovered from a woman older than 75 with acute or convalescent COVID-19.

The CDR3 DNA reads TGTGCCTGGAGTGTACAAGGTCTAGGCTCACCCCTCCACTTT. Its translation: CAWSVQGLGSPLHF. This chain links TRBV30 with TRBJ1-6, with D unresolved. Between the trimmed V and J ends, which lost 0 bases and 10 bases, there was a span of 13 bases. CDR1 GTSNPN and CDR2 SVGIG come from the germline V gene (reference sequence). There are 14 residues in the CDR3.